This section outlines one TCR beta chain sequence together with its context. Its target is not known. This entry is derived from a study of vaccination and CD4 T cells after COVID-19. Overall study results and limits: Vaccine-specific clones in convalescent patients were spike mono-reactive in 304 of 307 cases.

Treatment denoted: approximately 10-day PBMC culture with coronavirus spike peptide pools or control peptides (ViraFEST assay). These CD4+ T cells came from an unexposed donor, sampled before the COVID-19 pandemic (2011-2018). Before TCRs were sequenced, ViraFEST expanded antigen-specific T cells with peptide pools. Sequence data for DNA of cultured CD4+ T cells were generated by the Oncomine TCR Beta short-read assay. Using the QIAamp micro DNA kit, genomic DNA was extracted from the CD4+ T cells that had been cultured. TCRdb reprocessed the PCR reads with MiXCR, giving one entry per CDR3 protein. The sample carries 6,000 or so distinct CDR3 sequences, 40% to 55% recorded once. The ends lost 0 bases at V and 0 bases at J; junction bases unmatched: 4. This CDR3 comprises 19 residues. Looked up from germline, CDR1 is MNHEY and CDR2 is SVGEGT.

The sequence derives from a human donor in good health. V and J are TRBV6-2 or TRBV6-3 and TRBJ2-6, with 11 bases matching TRBD1. Sequencing was carried out using CD4+ T cells from blood, cultured in vitro. CDR3: CASSYSRGQGGSGANVLTF. CDR3 bases: TGTGCCAGCAGTTACTCCAGGGGACAGGGGGGCTCTGGGGCCAACGTCCTGACTTTC.